A single sample gave rise to the 6 T cell receptor beta chains below, sequenced in a study of blood T cell repertoires in COVID-19. Data came from immunoSEQ multiplex PCR; TCRdb stores just in-frame clones and leaves some out. Seen here are just over 300,000 clones, 80% to 90% observed once, and the top ten hold 3.5% to 5%. Sequenced input: PBMCs or T cells enriched from blood (not recorded which). The receptors shown here come from a man aged 30-40 years who had recovered from COVID-19.

The V and J genes are TRBV6-5 and TRBJ2-1, with 9 positions matching TRBD1. Germline V lookup: CDR1 MNHEY, CDR2 SVGAGI. J lost 2 bases, V lost 6 bases, and 5 bases had no gene match. The CDR3 covers 15 residues. As DNA, the CDR3 is TGTGCCAGCAGACGAACAGGGGGCCCCTACAATGAGCAGTTCTTC. Protein: CASRRTGGPYNEQFF.

This clone was counted only a few times. The chain joins TRBV11-2 to TRBJ1-3; D not certain. Germline loops: CDR1 SGHAT, CDR2 FQNNGV. Trimming shortened V by 4 bases and J by 0 bases, and 7 bases separated the two germline ends. The CDR3 length is 14 residues. The CDR3 sequence is CASSSFLSGNTIYF. CDR3 bases: TGTGCCAGCAGCTCCTTTCTCTCTGGAAACACCATATATTTT.

The sample holds one count of this clone. This chain joins TRBV9 and TRBJ2-6; D is uncertain. CDR1 is SGDLS and CDR2 is YYNGEE in the germline V gene. The germline V and J ends were trimmed by 0 bases and 0 bases, with 4 bases remaining between them. The CDR3 length is 15 residues. The CDR3 sequence is CASSVASSGANVLTF. The CDR3, as DNA: TGTGCCAGCAGCGTAGCCTCCTCTGGGGCCAACGTCCTGACTTTC.

This chain links TRBV29-1 with TRBJ2-5; weak D call: TRBD2 (5 bases). V dropped 4 bases and J dropped 5 bases, with 17 bases sitting between them. Germline assignment: CDR1 SQVTM and CDR2 ANQGSEA. This CDR3 is 14 amino acids long. CDR3 in DNA: TGCAGCGTTGGATTAAACGGCTCGGGGGAGACCCAGTACTTC. It is translated as CSVGLNGSGETQYF.

The chain links TRBV5-1 to TRBJ1-4; 7 nucleotides align to TRBD1. The germline gives CDR1 SGHRS, CDR2 YFSETQ. V trimming: 6 bases; J trimming: 11 bases; junction bases outside the gene matches: 13. The CDR3 has 14 residues. CDR3 loop: CASNRDSSSQKLFF. CDR3 sequence (DNA): TGCGCCAGCAATCGGGACAGCTCAAGTCAGAAACTGTTTTTT.

The genes are TRBV19 and TRBJ2-3, with 7 bases matching TRBD1. CDR1 LNHDA and CDR2 SQIVND come from the germline V gene (reference sequence). The CDR3 sequence is 14 residues long. V shed 4 bases, J shed 5 bases, and the junction held 6 bases outside the gene matches. The CDR3 DNA follows: TGTGCCAGTAGTAGCCGACAGGGTGTAGATACGCAGTATTTT. It is translated as CASSSRQGVDTQYF.